These 26 T cell receptor beta chains originate from one sample sequenced in a study of blood T cells in healthy people across ages. For the second PCR, which ran for about 6 to 11 cycles, a sample-barcoded 5' primer and a J-beta primer mix were used. Each CDR3 protein is one row after TCRdb ran MiXCR on the 5' RACE reads. The repertoire holds 790,000 or so distinct CDR3 sequences, with approximately 53% as singletons. The sample comprised blood. These receptors were obtained from a man in his forties in good health.

J is TRBJ2-1 and V is TRBV12-5, with 9 bases matching TRBD1. The V and J ends lost 6 bases and 9 bases, in that order; junction bases with no gene match: 18. This CDR3 is built from 17 residues. The germline CDR1 and CDR2 sequences are LGHNT and FRNRAP. The CDR3 loop reads CASGARSGTGWVLEQFF. CDR3 DNA: TGTGCTAGTGGCGCCCGTTCCGGGACAGGGTGGGTCCTTGAGCAGTTCTTC.

There are a few counts of this clonotype. Given a much more abundant clone one base away, this may be a read error. J is TRBJ2-5 and V is TRBV5-1; D may be TRBD1 or TRBD2 (5 bases each). Germline V gene lookup returns CDR1 SGHRS and CDR2 YFSETQ. V lost 3 bases, J lost 11 bases, and 20 bases lay in between. This CDR3 region has 14 residues. CDR3 sequence: CASSSAGTHNEQYF. The CDR3 nucleotides are TGCGCCAGCAGCTCGGCCGGGACCCACAATGAGCAGTACTTC.

With respect to this clonotype: The junction differs from germline at one of its ends, possibly a read error. The rearrangement joins TRBV6-2 or TRBV6-3 to TRBJ2-3; D call uncertain. In germline, CDR1 is MNHEY, CDR2 SVGEGT. The length of the CDR3 is 13 residues. The CDR3 protein is CASSYSPADAQYF. The CDR3 bases are TGTGCCAGCAGTTACTCCCCCGCAGATGCGCAGTATTTT.

J is TRBJ2-1 and V is TRBV7-2, with 9 nucleotides matching TRBD1. The J call may be faulty, since TRBJ2-7 better matches the DNA end. The CDR3 covers 13 residues. From germline, CDR1 is SGHTA and CDR2 FQGNSA. CDR3 bases: TGTGCCAGCAGCAGACAGGGGGGCAATGAGCAGTACTTC. Translated, it gives CASSRQGGNEQYF.

J is TRBJ2-3 and V is TRBV4-2, with 10 bases aligning to TRBD2. V lost 0 bases and J lost 2; bases outside the gene matches: 8. Germline CDR1 LGHNA, CDR2 YNFKEQ. The CDR3 runs 18 residues. The CDR3 here is CASSQDPSGRAITDTQYF. Here the CDR3 DNA reads TGTGCCAGCAGCCAAGATCCGAGCGGGAGGGCCATCACAGATACGCAGTATTTT.

This clonotype was picked up many times. The chain employs TRBV20-1 and TRBJ2-1; 9 bases align to TRBD2. The germline gives CDR1 DFQATT, CDR2 SNEGSKA (reference sequence). The ends lost 0 bases at V and 8 bases at J; junction bases unmatched: 14. The CDR3 loop spans 17 amino acids. As DNA, the CDR3 is TGCAGTGCTAGAGATGGGACTAGCCCTGATGTATTCGATGAGCAGTTCTTC. It codes for CSARDGTSPDVFDEQFF.

The V gene is TRBV27, the J gene TRBJ2-7, with a possible D match to TRBD1 (6 bases). CDR1 is MNHEY and CDR2 is SMNVEV in the germline V gene (reference sequence). Trimming took 4 bases from V and 3 from J, leaving 16 bases between them. This CDR3 has 15 amino acids. CDR3 sequence: CASSSPGTRYYEQYF. The CDR3 DNA sequence: TGTGCCAGCAGTTCCCCCGGGACACGGTACTACGAGCAGTACTTC.

The gene calls are TRBV7-3 and TRBJ2-1, with a possible D match to TRBD2 (7 bases). There are 17 residues in the CDR3. Germline-derived CDR1 and CDR2 are SGHTA and FQGTGA. With 4 bases removed from V and 6 bases from J, the gap between germline ends came to 22 bases. The CDR3 reads CASSSWGGPTGSNEQFF. The CDR3 bases are TGTGCCAGCAGCTCTTGGGGAGGGCCAACAGGGAGCAATGAGCAGTTCTTC.

In its sample, this clonotype was seen a few times. The V call is TRBV6-1, the J call TRBJ2-5; TRBD1 agrees at 8 bases. V lost 6 bases to trimming and J lost 5 bases; unmatched junction nucleotides: 5. Germline V gives CDR1 MNHNS, CDR2 SASEGT. This CDR3 has 13 amino acids. CDR3 residues: CASRRTGTETQYF. In DNA, the CDR3 is TGTGCCAGCAGGAGGACAGGGACGGAGACCCAGTACTTC.

The gene calls are TRBV20-1 and TRBJ1-5; TRBD1 aligns across 9 bases. The germline CDR1 and CDR2 sequences are DFQATT and SNEGSKA (reference sequence). The J segment lost 1 base and the V segment lost 4 bases, leaving 11 bases of the junction unmatched. CDR3 length equals 17 residues. CDR3 loop: CSAISPGTGYSNQPQHF. CDR3 DNA sequence: TGCAGTGCTATCAGTCCCGGGACAGGGTACAGCAATCAGCCCCAGCATTTT.

This clonotype has only a few counts. V and J are TRBV7-2 and TRBJ2-3, with D possibly being TRBD1 or TRBD2 (8 bases each). CDR1 and CDR2 (germline): SGHTA, FQGNSA. The CDR3 totals 16 residues. Trimming removed 3 bases from V and 2 bases from J, with 15 bases in between. Here the CDR3 DNA reads TGTGCCAGCAGCTTCAGGGGGCGGGAGGTCACAGATACGCAGTATTTT. This sequence encodes CASSFRGREVTDTQYF.

This clonotype occurred a few times. The rearrangement joins TRBV28 to TRBJ2-1, with TRBD2 matching 10 bases. The CDR3 sequence is 20 residues long. V lost 1 base and J lost 1; bases outside the gene matches: 13. Germline values: CDR1 MDHEN, CDR2 SYDVKM. CDR3 sequence: CASSLFVLGSSGSSYNEQFF. Written as DNA, the CDR3 is TGTGCCAGCAGTTTATTCGTCTTGGGGTCTAGCGGGAGTTCCTACAATGAGCAGTTCTTC.

This clonotype turned up a few times. CDR3: CASSPTTGRTDTQYF. CDR3 DNA sequence: TGTGCCAGCTCACCCACGACAGGTCGCACAGATACGCAGTATTTT. V and J are TRBV18 and TRBJ2-3; maybe TRBD1 (6 bases). This CDR3 is 15 amino acids long. Trimming took 3 bases from V and 1 from J, leaving 11 bases between them. Germline V gene sequence: CDR1 KGHSH, CDR2 LQKENI.

The chain recombines TRBV9 with TRBJ2-1; 7 nucleotides align to TRBD1. The CDR3 runs 13 residues. Germline V gene lookup returns CDR1 SGDLS and CDR2 YYNGEE. Germline trimming cut 5 bases from V and 7 bases from J; bases unmatched to any gene: 6. The CDR3 nucleotides are TGTGCCAGCAGTGAGAACAGGGGAAATGAGCAGTTCTTC. Its protein product is CASSENRGNEQFF.

This clonotype was detected only once. This rearrangement joins TRBV7-2 to TRBJ2-2; TRBD2 matches 9 bases. Unmatched junction bases numbered 12, after V lost 4 bases and J lost 6 bases. The CDR3 is 17 residues long. Germline CDR1 is SGHTA and CDR2 is FQGNSA. The CDR3 DNA is TGTGCCAGCAGCTCCCAATTAGCGGGAGTAGTCTCCGGGGAGCTGTTTTTT. Translated: CASSSQLAGVVSGELFF.

The chain recombines TRBV28 with TRBJ1-6; 7 nucleotides align to TRBD1. Losses at the gene ends were 6 bases for V and 7 bases for J; bases not matched to a gene: 15. This CDR3 has 17 amino acids. Germline CDR1 reads MDHEN; CDR2 reads SYDVKM. The DNA of the CDR3 is TGTGCCAGCAGGAGCTTGCGGGGGCCAGGGGGAAATTCACCCCTCCACTTT. Its protein is CASRSLRGPGGNSPLHF.

Notes on this clonotype: Compared with germline, one end of the junction differs, possibly owing to a read error. The chain employs TRBV6-5 and TRBJ2-7, with D perhaps matching TRBD2 (6 bases). Per the germline V gene, CDR1 is MNHEY and CDR2 is SVGAGI. The CDR3 has 15 amino acids. The CDR3 here is CVSSYQGLSSYEQYF. The CDR3 region has the DNA TGTGTCAGCAGTTATCAGGGACTCAGCTCCTACGAGCAGTACTTC.

The rearrangement links TRBV28 to TRBJ2-7; TRBD1 aligns across 9 bases. Germline trimming cut 7 bases from V and 2 bases from J; bases unmatched to any gene: 6. This CDR3 is built from 14 residues. Germline-derived CDR1 and CDR2 are MDHEN and SYDVKM. The CDR3 DNA reads TGTGCCAGCAAAACTGGACAGGGGACCTACGAGCAGTACTTC. It is translated as CASKTGQGTYEQYF. Based on the CDR3 plus reference TRBV28 and TRBJ2-7, the full variable domain is DVKVTQSSRYLVKRTGEKVFLECVQDMDHENMFWYRQDPGLGLRLIYFSYDVKMKEKGDIPEGYSVSREKKERFSLILESASTNQTSMYLCASKTGQGTYEQYFGPGTRLTVT.

This chain uses TRBV24-1 with TRBJ2-1, with 8 nucleotides matching TRBD2. The CDR3 runs 16 residues. The germline gives CDR1 KGHDR, CDR2 SFDVKD. V was pared by 6 bases and J by 1 base, with 7 bases of the junction left unmatched. The CDR3 bases are TGTGCCACCAGTATCAAGCGGGGGTCATCCTACAATGAGCAGTTCTTC. Protein product: CATSIKRGSSYNEQFF.

The chain uses TRBV6-5 and TRBJ2-1, with 8 bases identical to TRBD1. With V trimmed by 0 bases and J by 5 bases, 6 bases remained unmatched. CDR1 and CDR2 from the germline V gene are MNHEY and SVGAGI. This CDR3 has 16 amino acids. The CDR3 DNA sequence: TGTGCCAGCAGTTACTCGCTCAGGGGGCCGAACAATGAGCAGTTCTTC. It translates to CASSYSLRGPNNEQFF.

The chain uses TRBV20-1 and TRBJ2-4, with TRBD1 matching 10 bases. Germline V gives CDR1 DFQATT, CDR2 SNEGSKA (reference sequence). This CDR3 is built from 14 residues. V dropped 3 bases and J dropped 4; count of bases not matched to a gene: 3. CDR3 nucleotide sequence: TGCAGTGCTAGGGGGGACAGGGGAAAAAACATTCAGTACTTC. Translating it yields CSARGDRGKNIQYF.

The CDR3 nucleotides read TGTGCCAGCAGTTTTTCGGGGGGCGCTCTAAGTACCTATGGCTACACCTTC. The encoded protein is CASSFSGGALSTYGYTF. The rearrangement uses TRBV12-3 or TRBV12-4 and TRBJ1-2, with D tentatively TRBD1 (6 bases). The CDR3 has 17 amino acids. V lost 3 bases, J lost 4 bases, and 21 bases lay in between.

The chain uses TRBV20-1 and TRBJ2-5, with 10 bases aligning to TRBD2. The CDR3 has 15 amino acids. Germline assignment: CDR1 DFQATT and CDR2 SNEGSKA (reference sequence). V lost 6 bases, J lost 3 bases, and 10 bases stayed unmatched. CDR3 in amino acids: CSAHGGLAGEETQYF. CDR3 nucleotide sequence: TGCAGTGCACATGGCGGCCTAGCGGGGGAAGAGACCCAGTACTTC.

The V call is TRBV4-3, the J call TRBJ2-7; D is unclear. The CDR3 loop spans 14 amino acids. V lost 0 bases and J lost 3, with 9 bases in between. Germline CDR1 and CDR2: LGHNA and YSLEER. The CDR3 DNA is TGCGCCAGCAGCCAAGAGCACCTCAACTACGAGCAGTACTTC. Its protein product is CASSQEHLNYEQYF.

This chain uses TRBV28 with TRBJ2-7, with a weak D call TRBD1 (6 bases). Germline CDR1 is MDHEN and CDR2 is SYDVKM. The CDR3 has 15 residues. Deletions cut 3 bases from V and 0 bases from J, with 12 bases between. CDR3 sequence: CASSFGRGASYEQYF. Here the CDR3 DNA reads TGTGCCAGCAGTTTTGGCAGGGGAGCCTCCTACGAGCAGTACTTC.

The chain combines TRBV7-2 with TRBJ2-5; 8 bases match TRBD2. V shed 4 bases and J 6 bases; nucleotides not matched to a gene: 16. CDR3 size: 17 residues. Per the germline V gene, CDR1 is SGHTA and CDR2 is FQGNSA. This CDR3 is CASSSSLAGGTGKTQYF. The CDR3 bases are TGTGCCAGCAGCTCATCCCTAGCGGGCGGTACAGGAAAGACCCAGTACTTC. The variable domain in full, with the rest retrieved from reference TRBV7-2 and TRBJ2-5, is GAGVSQSPSNKVTEKGKDVELRCDPISGHTALYWYRQSLGQGLEFLIYFQGNSAPDKSGLPSDRFSAERTGGSVSTLTIQRTQQEDSAVYLCASSSSLAGGTGKTQYFGPGTRLLVL.